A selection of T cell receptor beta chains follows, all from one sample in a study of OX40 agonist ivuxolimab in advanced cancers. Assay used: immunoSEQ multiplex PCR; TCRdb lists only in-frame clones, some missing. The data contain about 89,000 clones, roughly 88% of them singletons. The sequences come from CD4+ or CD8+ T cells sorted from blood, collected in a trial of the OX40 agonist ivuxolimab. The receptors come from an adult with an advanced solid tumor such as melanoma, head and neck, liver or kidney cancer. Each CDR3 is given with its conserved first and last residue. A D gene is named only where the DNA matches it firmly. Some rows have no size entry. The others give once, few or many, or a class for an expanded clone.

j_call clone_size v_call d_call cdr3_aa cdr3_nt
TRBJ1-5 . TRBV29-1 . CSVRTGPEPQHF TGCAGCGTACGAACGGGACCCGAGCCCCAGCATTTT
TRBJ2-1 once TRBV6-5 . CASGSSSYNEQFF TGTGCCAGCGGGTCGAGCTCCTACAATGAGCAGTTCTTC
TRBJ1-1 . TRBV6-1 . CASSEKQVEAFF TGTGCCAGCAGTGAGAAACAGGTAGAAGCTTTCTTT
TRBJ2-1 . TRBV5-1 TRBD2 CASSLVPGLAGTGEQFF TGCGCCAGCAGCTTGGTCCCGGGACTAGCGGGTACAGGGGAGCAGTTCTTC
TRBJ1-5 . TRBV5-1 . CASSLEASNQPQHF TGCGCCAGCAGCTTGGAGGCAAGTAATCAGCCCCAGCATTTT
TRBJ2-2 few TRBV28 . CASSLHQGTTGELFF TGTGCCAGCAGCTTGCACCAGGGTACCACCGGGGAGCTGTTTTTT
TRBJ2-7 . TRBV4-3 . CASSKSGTGPYEQYF TGCGCCAGCAGCAAAAGCGGGACAGGCCCCTACGAGCAGTACTTC
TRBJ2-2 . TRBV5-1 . CASSTTRADTGELFF TGCGCCAGCAGCACAACCAGGGCGGACACCGGGGAGCTGTTTTTT
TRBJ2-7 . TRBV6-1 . CASSEVWEQYF TGTGCCAGCAGTGAAGTCTGGGAGCAGTACTTC
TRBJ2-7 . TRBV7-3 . CASNPRGTPYEQYF TGTGCCAGCAACCCGCGGGGGACACCCTACGAGCAGTACTTC
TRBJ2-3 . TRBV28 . CASRRTATDTQYF TGTGCCAGCAGAAGGACAGCCACAGATACGCAGTATTTT
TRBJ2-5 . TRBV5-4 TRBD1 CASSVQGAKETQYF TGTGCCAGCAGCGTACAGGGGGCAAAAGAGACCCAGTACTTC
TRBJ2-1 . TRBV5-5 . CASSLAGTDFVHLF TGTGCCAGCAGCTTGGCCGGGACTGACTTCGTCCACCTCTTC
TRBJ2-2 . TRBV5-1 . CASSLVGANTGELFF TGCGCCAGCAGCTTGGTGGGGGCCAACACCGGGGAGCTGTTTTTT
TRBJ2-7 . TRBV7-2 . CASSLVPGGASYEQYF TGTGCCAGCAGCTTAGTTCCCGGGGGCGCCTCCTACGAGCAGTACTTC
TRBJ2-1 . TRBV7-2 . CASGYGTPVYNEQFF TGTGCCAGCGGATACGGGACACCGGTTTACAATGAGCAGTTCTTC
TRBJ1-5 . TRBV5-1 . CASSELGNQPQHF TGCGCCAGCAGCGAGTTAGGGAATCAGCCCCAGCATTTT
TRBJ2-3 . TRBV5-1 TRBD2 CASSIGRGLVSDTQYF TGCGCCAGCAGCATAGGGAGGGGTCTAGTCTCCGATACGCAGTATTTT
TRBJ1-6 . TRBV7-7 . CASSPGPNSPLHF TGTGCCAGCAGCCCCGGACCTAATTCACCCCTCCACTTT
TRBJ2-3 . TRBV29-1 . CSVEGSGTSTDTQYF TGCAGCGTTGAAGGTTCAGGGACTAGCACAGATACGCAGTATTTT
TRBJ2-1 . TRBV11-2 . CASSPNRPGLSSYNEQFF TGTGCCAGCAGCCCCAACAGACCGGGACTTAGCTCCTACAATGAGCAGTTCTTC
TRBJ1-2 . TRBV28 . CASSRPDRFDGYTF TGTGCCAGCAGCCGACCTGACAGATTCGATGGCTACACCTTC
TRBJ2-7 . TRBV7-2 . CASSLGRLYEQYF TGTGCCAGCAGCTTAGGGCGGTTGTACGAGCAGTACTTC
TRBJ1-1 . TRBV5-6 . CASSLSMGSTEAFF TGTGCCAGCAGCTTGAGTATGGGCAGCACTGAAGCTTTCTTT
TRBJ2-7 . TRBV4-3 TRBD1 CASSQDRGFREQYF TGCGCCAGCAGCCAGGACAGGGGATTTCGCGAGCAGTACTTC
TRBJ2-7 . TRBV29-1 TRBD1 CSVHRDRSSYEQYF TGCAGCGTTCACCGGGACAGGAGCTCCTACGAGCAGTACTTC
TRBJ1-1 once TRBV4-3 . CASSQASNSPEAFF TGCGCCAGCAGCCAAGCCTCGAACAGCCCGGAAGCTTTCTTT
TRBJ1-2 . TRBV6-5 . CASSSALWHGYTF TGTGCCAGCAGTTCGGCACTATGGCATGGCTACACCTTC
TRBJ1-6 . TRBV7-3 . CASSLTGAGSNSPLHF TGTGCCAGCAGCTTAACTGGAGCAGGGAGTAATTCACCCCTCCACTTT
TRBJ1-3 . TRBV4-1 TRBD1 CASSQNYATGTSGNTIYF TGCGCCAGCAGCCAAAACTACGCGACAGGGACTAGTGGAAACACCATATATTTT
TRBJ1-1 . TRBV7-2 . CASSLTWNTEAFF TGTGCCAGCAGCTTAACGTGGAACACTGAAGCTTTCTTT
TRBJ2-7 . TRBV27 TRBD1 CASSPLFRTGGGNEQYF TGTGCCAGCAGTCCTCTATTCAGGACAGGGGGCGGGAACGAGCAGTACTTC
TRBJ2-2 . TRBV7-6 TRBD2 CASSPPGTSVSGELFF TGTGCCAGCAGCCCTCCAGGGACTAGCGTCAGCGGGGAGCTGTTTTTT
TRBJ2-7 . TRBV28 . CASSQNSYEQYF TGTGCCAGCAGTCAGAACTCCTACGAGCAGTACTTC
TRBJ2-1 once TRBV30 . CAWSPSRSSSYNEQFF TGTGCCTGGAGTCCCAGTAGATCATCTTCCTACAATGAGCAGTTCTTC
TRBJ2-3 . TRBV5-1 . CASRDNLSTDTQYF TGCGCCAGCAGGGACAACCTTAGCACAGATACGCAGTATTTT
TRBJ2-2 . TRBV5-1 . CASSQGFPGELFF TGCGCCAGCAGCCAAGGATTCCCCGGGGAGCTGTTTTTT